Below, one TCR beta chain is given with its context. Every contributor of samples was a Caucasian grown-up residing in Nashville, Tennessee. It was into CD45RA+ naive and CD45RA-negative memory subsets that the CD4+ cells were split. This sample stems from a study of shared clonotypes between healthy human individuals. For the study at large: Two female and a few male donors aged 18 to 49 were enrolled. Each donor's CD8 memory used one plate, CD8 naive two, each CD4 subset three.

CDR3 length equals 15 residues. Germline trimming cut 6 bases from V and 1 base from J; bases unmatched to any gene: 9. CDR1 LNHDA and CDR2 SQIVND come from the germline V gene (reference sequence). Sequenced by immunoSEQ multiplex PCR; TCRdb stores in-frame clones only, minus some. Altogether a few hundred thousand clones are present, roughly 97% being singletons, with the ten largest covering around 0.057%. Sequencing was performed on naive CD4+ T cells sorted from blood. This sample's subset: CD45RA+ positively selected. This sequence joins TRBV19 and TRBJ2-7, with 7 bases identical to TRBD2. This receptor was taken from a woman in her twenties or thirties in good health. The CDR3 here is CASRNIAGRSYEQYF. CDR3 DNA sequence: TGTGCCAGTAGAAACATAGCGGGCCGATCCTACGAGCAGTACTTC.